This T cell receptor (beta chain) was found in a study of shared clonotypes between healthy human individuals. General study findings and limits: Genetic and exposure-history diversity was limited by the small donor number.

Genomic DNA, for the unsorted samples, came from about 90 million PBMCs. At a deep level, the assay was run. The table came from immunoSEQ multiplex PCR; TCRdb's copy has only in-frame clones and leaves some out. The data show roughly 480,000 clones, with less than 80% seen just once and approximately 12% held by the top ten. Germline V gene lookup returns CDR1 GTSNPN and CDR2 SVGIG (reference sequence). Trimming took off 1 base at V and 5 bases at J, with 20 bases between the two ends. CDR3 length: 16 residues. Concerning this clone: Its antigen is not known.

The rearrangement joins TRBV30 to TRBJ2-5; D is ambiguous. Sequencing was performed on PBMCs. The TCR originated in a woman between 35 and 50 years old in good health. Some clones in this sample may be carry-over from other donors' samples. The CDR3 region is CAWSGLGSFLMETQYF. The CDR3 DNA reads as TGTGCCTGGAGTGGGCTGGGATCTTTTCTGATGGAGACCCAGTACTTC. The whole variable domain, remainder taken from reference TRBV30 and TRBJ2-5, is SQTIHQWPATLVQPVGSPLSLECTVEGTSNPNLYWYRQAAGRGLQLLFYSVGIGQISSEVPQNLSASRPQDRQFILSSKKLLLSDSGFYLCAWSGLGSFLMETQYFGPGTRLLVL.